This TCR beta chain derives from a study of T-cell reconstitution after alpha-beta-depleted transplantation in children. V was pared by 6 bases and J by 14 bases, with 17 bases between. The CDR3 has 13 residues. The authors prepared the TCRbeta library with unique molecular identifiers. TCRdb used MiXCR to reprocess the PCR reads, holding one entry per CDR3 protein. Here the sample spans about 340,000 distinct CDR3 sequences, more than 10% being singletons. This clonotype has at least ten counts. This clonotype was sampled from a human donor who donated a stem cell graft to a child with Fanconi anemia. V usage is TRBV12-3 or TRBV12-4 and J usage is TRBJ1-6; tentatively, D is TRBD1 (5 bases). The material was PBMCs, obtained from the stem cell graft. The CDR3 protein is CASRGTVGGSLHF. The CDR3 nucleotides read TGTGCCAGCAGAGGGACGGTCGGGGGGTCCCTCCACTTT.